A single sample is the source of the 10 T cell receptor beta chains below, sequenced in a study of T cells after yellow fever vaccination. TCRdb analysed the 5' RACE reads with MiXCR anew, one entry per CDR3 protein. The table has nearly 550,000 distinct CDR3 sequences, roughly 19% seen once. The sequencing here drew on PBMCs, taken 15 days after the yellow fever booster vaccination. Receptor source: a man aged 25-45 years who received the YFV17D yellow fever vaccine.

The chain links TRBV10-3 to TRBJ2-1; D unresolved. The V and J ends lost 1 base and 6 bases respectively, with 4 bases between them. There are 12 residues in the CDR3. The germline CDR1 and CDR2 sequences are ENHRY and SYGVKD. DNA of the CDR3: TGTGCCATCAGTGAGTACTCCAATGAGCAGTTCTTC. Translated, it gives CAISEYSNEQFF.

This chain connects TRBV29-1 to TRBJ2-1; the D gene is possibly TRBD1 (5 bases). Trimming left V 4 bases short and J 10 bases short, with 11 bases between. CDR1 SQVTM and CDR2 ANQGSEA come from the germline V gene. This CDR3 contains 11 residues. CDR3 DNA: TGCAGCGTTGGGACGTGGGGCGAGCAGTTCTTC. It codes for CSVGTWGEQFF.

This clonotype appeared a few times. The chain has TRBV9 and TRBJ2-7; D is perhaps TRBD1 or TRBD2 (5 bases each). Looked up from germline, CDR1 is SGDLS and CDR2 is YYNGEE. The CDR3 loop spans 15 amino acids. V lost 3 bases and J 0 bases, leaving 13 bases between the germline ends. CDR3 nucleotides: TGTGCCAGCAGCGAGGGGATTGGGGGCTCCTACGAGCAGTACTTC. This codes for CASSEGIGGSYEQYF.

This clonotype was picked up a small number of times. The chain has TRBV18 and TRBJ2-7; TRBD2 aligns across 10 bases. V lost 2 bases, J lost 3 bases, and 4 bases stayed unmatched. The germline CDR1 and CDR2 sequences are KGHSH and LQKENI. The CDR3 loop spans 15 amino acids. DNA for the CDR3: TGTGCCAGCTCACCATTAGCGGGAGGAATCTACGAGCAGTACTTC. Protein product: CASSPLAGGIYEQYF.

The chain combines TRBV5-1 with TRBJ2-1; the D gene could be TRBD1 or TRBD2 (8 bases each). V was shortened by 3 bases and J by 4 bases, with 20 bases between the two germline ends. The CDR3 covers 17 residues. The V gene's germline CDR1 is SGHRS and CDR2 YFSETQ. The CDR3 DNA is TGCGCCAGCAGCTCAGGGGGCGGAGGCGGGAGGTACAATGAGCAGTTCTTC. Translating it yields CASSSGGGGGRYNEQFF. The full variable domain, its missing parts supplied by reference TRBV5-1 and TRBJ2-1, is KAGVTQTPRYLIKTRGQQVTLSCSPISGHRSVSWYQQTPGQGLQFLFEYFSETQRNKGNFPGRFSGRQFSNSRSEMNVSTLELGDSALYLCASSSGGGGGRYNEQFFGPGTRLTVL.

This clonotype has only a few counts. J is TRBJ2-5 and V is TRBV7-9, with D possibly matching TRBD2 (5 bases). The CDR3 runs 15 residues. Germline-derived CDR1 and CDR2 are SEHNR and FQNEAQ (reference sequence). V lost 6 bases to trimming and J lost 1 base, with 15 bases between them. The CDR3 DNA reads TGTGCCAGCAGTCCGAGGATCGAGGGCCAAGAGACCCAGTACTTC. It is translated as CASSPRIEGQETQYF.

This chain links TRBV20-1 with TRBJ2-1; 9 bases align to TRBD1. Trimming removed 3 bases from V and 10 bases from J; junction bases left unmatched: 10. Germline CDR1 reads DFQATT; CDR2 reads SNEGSKA (reference sequence). The CDR3 sequence is 14 residues long. This CDR3 is CSARSRDRVGEQFF. Here the CDR3 DNA reads TGCAGTGCTAGGTCCCGGGACAGGGTTGGGGAGCAGTTCTTC.

There are a few counts of this clonotype. The J gene is TRBJ2-7, the V gene TRBV5-1; TRBD1 matches at 10 bases. Germline values: CDR1 SGHRS, CDR2 YFSETQ. The V and J ends lost 5 bases and 9 bases, in that order; junction bases with no gene match: 8. The CDR3 loop spans 13 amino acids. This CDR3 is CASRPGQGTMQYF. CDR3 in DNA: TGCGCCAGCAGACCGGGACAGGGGACGATGCAGTACTTC.

V is TRBV6-1 and J is TRBJ2-6, with TRBD2 as a possible D gene (5 bases). Germline lookup yields CDR1 MNHNS and CDR2 SASEGT. V lost 6 bases to trimming and J lost 0 bases, with 9 bases between them. This CDR3 has 15 amino acids. In nucleotides, the CDR3 is TGTGCCAGCAGATCGGGGAGCTCTGGGGCCAACGTCCTGACTTTC. Translating gives CASRSGSSGANVLTF.

This clonotype was seen a few times. The V and J genes are TRBV9 and TRBJ2-1; 7 nucleotides line up with TRBD2. CDR1 SGDLS and CDR2 YYNGEE come from the germline V gene. J was trimmed by 10 bases and V by 0 bases; bases with no gene match: 22. This CDR3 has 19 amino acids. As DNA, the CDR3 is TGTGCCAGCAGCGTAGAGTTCAGGAGGGCGGGAGTATTGTTCGGCGAGCAGTTCTTC. Translated: CASSVEFRRAGVLFGEQFF.